The next 18 T cell receptor beta chains were all read from a single sample in a study of blood T cell repertoires in COVID-19. The method was immunoSEQ multiplex PCR; TCRdb's version includes in-frame clones alone and lacks a portion of them. The sample lists about 120,000 clones, about 80% occurring once. The sequencing input was peripheral blood. These receptors came from a man between 65 and 80 years old with active or convalescent COVID-19.

The chain couples TRBV3-1 (or the pseudogene TRBV3-2) to TRBJ2-1, with D possibly being TRBD2 (6 bases). The germline gives CDR1 LGHDT, CDR2 YNNKEL (reference sequence). V lost 1 base, J lost 4 bases, and 8 bases lay in between. There are 14 residues in the CDR3. DNA of the CDR3: TGTGCCAGCAGCCAAGGGGGACTTTACAATGAGCAGTTCTTC. It codes for CASSQGGLYNEQFF.

J is TRBJ1-2 and V is TRBV7-9; TRBD1 aligns across 12 bases. The ends lost 4 bases at V and 2 bases at J; junction bases unmatched: 2. The CDR3 is made up of 15 amino acids. Per the germline V gene, CDR1 is SEHNR and CDR2 is FQNEAQ (reference sequence). CDR3 loop: CASSSGTGGNYGYTF. The CDR3 bases are TGTGCCAGCAGCTCCGGGACAGGGGGCAACTATGGCTACACCTTC.

Only a few counts were recorded for this clone. The genes are TRBV11-2 and TRBJ2-1; TRBD2 is a possible D gene (6 bases). Germline V gene lookup returns CDR1 SGHAT and CDR2 FQNNGV. The CDR3 loop spans 16 amino acids. Between the trimmed V and J ends, which lost 6 bases and 3 bases, there was a span of 18 bases. This CDR3 reads CASRYPGRSVYNEQFF. The CDR3 region has the DNA TGTGCCAGCAGATATCCCGGGAGAAGTGTCTACAATGAGCAGTTCTTC.

The gene calls are TRBV5-1 and TRBJ1-6, with 7 bases identical to TRBD1. Germline loops: CDR1 SGHRS, CDR2 YFSETQ. The CDR3 sequence is 14 residues long. Losses at the gene ends were 4 bases for V and 10 bases for J; bases not matched to a gene: 8. The CDR3: CASSKTGSNSPLHF. The CDR3 nucleotides read TGCGCCAGCAGCAAGACAGGGAGCAACTCACCCCTCCACTTT. Drawing the rest from reference TRBV5-1 and TRBJ1-6, the complete variable domain is KAGVTQTPRYLIKTRGQQVTLSCSPISGHRSVSWYQQTPGQGLQFLFEYFSETQRNKGNFPGRFSGRQFSNSRSEMNVSTLELGDSALYLCASSKTGSNSPLHFGNGTRLTVT.

The chain couples TRBV5-6 to TRBJ2-1, with D perhaps matching TRBD2 (5 bases). The CDR3 consists of 11 residues. Trimming removed 0 bases at V and 13 bases at J, with 8 bases between. CDR1 is SGHDT, CDR2 YYEEEE, per germline. The CDR3 protein is CASSLGPSQFF. In nucleotides, the CDR3 is TGTGCCAGCAGCTTGGGACCTAGCCAGTTCTTC.

The V and J genes are TRBV29-1 and TRBJ2-3; 12 nucleotides line up with TRBD2. This CDR3 is built from 14 residues. V gave up 7 bases and J gave up 4 bases; unmatched junction bases: 6. Germline lookup yields CDR1 SQVTM and CDR2 ANQGSEA. CDR3 nucleotide sequence: TGCAGCGCCCCAACTAGCGGGGGGCCAGATACGCAGTATTTT. Translated, it gives CSAPTSGGPDTQYF.

V gene TRBV4-1 combines with J gene TRBJ1-2; D ambiguous. There are 15 residues in the CDR3. Germline V gene data show CDR1 as MGHRA and CDR2 as YSYEKL. The V end lost 0 bases, the J end lost 2 bases, and 10 bases lay between the germline ends. CDR3 in DNA: TGCGCCAGCAGCCAAGAACTCACAGCAAACTATGGCTACACCTTC. Amino acid sequence: CASSQELTANYGYTF.

The genes are TRBV28 and TRBJ1-6; TRBD1 agrees at 8 bases. In germline, CDR1 is MDHEN, CDR2 SYDVKM. J lost 7 bases, V lost 6 bases, and 8 bases had no gene match. The CDR3 is made up of 15 amino acids. CDR3 in amino acids: CASRSGGEGNSPLHF. The CDR3, as DNA: TGTGCCAGCAGATCAGGGGGCGAGGGGAATTCACCCCTCCACTTT.

This clone was detected only once. V usage is TRBV7-3 and J usage is TRBJ2-2; possible D gene TRBD2, 6 bases. The CDR3 is 14 residues long. V lost 8 bases and J 5 bases, leaving 15 bases between the germline ends. Germline V gene sequence: CDR1 SGHTA, CDR2 FQGTGA. The CDR3 DNA sequence: TGTGCCAGCCGTCAGGAGGGGCGGACCGGGGAGCTGTTTTTT. Translated, it gives CASRQEGRTGELFF.

This clone appeared a single time. The V call is TRBV15, the J call TRBJ2-2; D perhaps matches TRBD2 (5 bases). Germline CDR1 and CDR2: LNHNV and YYDKDF (reference sequence). V was shortened by 0 bases and J by 4 bases, with 18 bases between the two germline ends. The CDR3 runs to 18 residues. The CDR3 loop reads CATSREILGRGPTGELFF. The CDR3 nucleotides read TGTGCCACCAGCAGAGAGATACTGGGAAGAGGGCCCACCGGGGAGCTGTTTTTT.

The rearrangement joins TRBV15 to TRBJ1-4, with 9 bases that match TRBD1. The length of the CDR3 is 15 residues. The ends lost 3 bases at V and 5 bases at J; junction bases unmatched: 4. CDR1 is LNHNV, CDR2 YYDKDF, per germline (reference sequence). The CDR3, as DNA: TGTGCCACCAGCAGGGGGACAGGGCTAAATGAAAAACTGTTTTTT. It encodes CATSRGTGLNEKLFF.

The rearrangement uses TRBV6-5 and TRBJ1-1, with D possibly being TRBD1 (6 bases). Trimming stripped 2 bases from V and 6 bases from J, with 13 bases between. CDR3 length: 14 residues. Germline CDR1 is MNHEY and CDR2 is SVGAGI. The CDR3 region has the DNA TGTGCCAGCAGTTACCTCCAGCGACAGGCTGAAGCTTTCTTT. It translates to CASSYLQRQAEAFF.

The chain has TRBV19 and TRBJ1-5; 7 bases match TRBD1. The ends lost 6 bases at V and 2 bases at J; junction bases unmatched: 1. CDR3 size: 13 residues. Germline CDR1 LNHDA, CDR2 SQIVND (reference sequence). The CDR3 DNA follows: TGTGCCAGTAGCGACAGGGGCAATCAGCCCCAGCATTTT. Its translation is CASSDRGNQPQHF. The entire variable domain, with the rest obtained from reference TRBV19 and TRBJ1-5, is as follows: DGGITQSPKYLFRKEGQNVTLSCEQNLNHDAMYWYRQDPGQGLRLIYYSQIVNDFQKGDIAEGYSVSREKKESFPLTVTSAQKNPTAFYLCASSDRGNQPQHFGDGTRLSIL.

A single count supports this clone. The chain has TRBV11-3 and TRBJ2-1, with TRBD1 as a possible D gene (6 bases). V dropped 4 bases and J dropped 3 bases, with 10 bases sitting between them. Germline lookup yields CDR1 SGHNT and CDR2 YENEEA. The CDR3 sequence is 14 residues long. CDR3 in amino acids: CASSSGQHYNEQFF. The CDR3 DNA sequence: TGTGCCAGCAGCTCCGGACAGCACTACAATGAGCAGTTCTTC.

The rearrangement uses TRBV20-1 and TRBJ1-6, with D perhaps matching TRBD1 (6 bases). The CDR3 contains 16 residues. Germline CDR1 is DFQATT and CDR2 is SNEGSKA (reference sequence). V shed 3 bases and J shed 5 bases, with 17 bases lying between them. The DNA of the CDR3 is TGCAGTGCTAGTGGCGGGGGCGGTATAGATAATTCACCCCTCCACTTT. Translating gives CSASGGGGIDNSPLHF.

J is TRBJ2-5 and V is TRBV7-3; D remains ambiguous. V was pared by 0 bases and J by 3 bases, with 5 bases between. CDR1 and CDR2 (germline): SGHTA, FQGTGA. This CDR3 is built from 13 residues. The CDR3 DNA sequence: TGTGCCAGCAGCTTAACCCGCGAAGAGACCCAGTACTTC. As protein: CASSLTREETQYF. The variable domain in full, with the rest retrieved from reference TRBV7-3 and TRBJ2-5, is GAGVSQTPSNKVTEKGKYVELRCDPISGHTALYWYRQSLGQGPEFLIYFQGTGAADDSGLPNDRFFAVRPEGSVSTLKIQRTERGDSAVYLCASSLTREETQYFGPGTRLLVL.

This clone was seen more than once but under ten times. The chain couples TRBV20-1 to TRBJ1-1, with D unresolved. The germline V gene has CDR1 DFQATT and CDR2 SNEGSKA (reference sequence). This CDR3 is 11 amino acids long. V was trimmed by 3 bases and J by 2 bases, leaving 4 bases between them. The DNA for the CDR3 is TGCAGTGCTAGGCTAAACACTGAAGCTTTCTTT. This encodes CSARLNTEAFF.

The rearrangement joins TRBV30 to TRBJ1-1; TRBD1 aligns across 7 bases. Germline lookup yields CDR1 GTSNPN and CDR2 SVGIG (reference sequence). The CDR3 is made up of 11 amino acids. Here the CDR3 reads CGGQLNTEAFF. In nucleotides, the CDR3 is TGTGGGGGACAGCTGAACACTGAAGCTTTCTTT.